Below, 2 T cell receptor beta chains from the same sample are listed, as sequenced in a study of shared clonotypes between healthy human individuals. Positively selected for CCR7, the CD45RO-negative cells used as naive CD8 cells excluded terminally differentiated effector memory CD45RA+ cells. The table came from immunoSEQ multiplex PCR; TCRdb's copy has only in-frame clones and leaves some out. Of hundreds of thousands of clones listed, nearly 95% are singletons. The specimen was naive CD8+ T cells sorted from blood. The source of these receptors is a man aged 25 to 40 in good health.

The chain recombines TRBV28 with TRBJ1-2; D unclear. The CDR3 is 15 amino acids. Per the germline V gene, CDR1 is MDHEN and CDR2 is SYDVKM. V was shortened by 5 bases and J by 0 bases, with 13 bases between the two germline ends. Written as DNA, the CDR3 is TGTGCCAGCAGTGACTATTGGGAGTCTAACTATGGCTACACCTTC. It yields the protein CASSDYWESNYGYTF.

In this sample, this clone turned up once. J is TRBJ1-3 and V is TRBV28; no firm D call. CDR1 is MDHEN and CDR2 is SYDVKM in the germline V gene. Between the trimmed V and J ends, which lost 3 bases and 0 bases, there was a span of 9 bases. The CDR3 runs to 15 residues. Here the CDR3 reads CASSLGADSGNTIYF. CDR3 nucleotide sequence: TGTGCCAGCAGTTTGGGAGCAGACTCTGGAAACACCATATATTTT.